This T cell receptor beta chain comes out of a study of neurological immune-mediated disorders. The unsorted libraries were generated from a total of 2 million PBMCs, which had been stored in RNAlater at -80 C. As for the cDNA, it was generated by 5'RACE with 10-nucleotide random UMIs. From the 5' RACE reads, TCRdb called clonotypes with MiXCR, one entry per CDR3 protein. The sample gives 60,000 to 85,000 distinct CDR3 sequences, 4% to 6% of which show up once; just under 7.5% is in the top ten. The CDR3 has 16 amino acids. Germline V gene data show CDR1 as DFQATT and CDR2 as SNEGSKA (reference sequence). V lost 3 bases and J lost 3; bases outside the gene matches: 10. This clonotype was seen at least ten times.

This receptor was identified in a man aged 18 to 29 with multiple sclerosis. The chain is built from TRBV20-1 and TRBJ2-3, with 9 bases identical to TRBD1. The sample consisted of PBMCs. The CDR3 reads CSASPGTGYRTDTQYF. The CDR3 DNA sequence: TGCAGTGCTAGCCCCGGGACAGGGTACCGGACAGATACGCAGTATTTT.